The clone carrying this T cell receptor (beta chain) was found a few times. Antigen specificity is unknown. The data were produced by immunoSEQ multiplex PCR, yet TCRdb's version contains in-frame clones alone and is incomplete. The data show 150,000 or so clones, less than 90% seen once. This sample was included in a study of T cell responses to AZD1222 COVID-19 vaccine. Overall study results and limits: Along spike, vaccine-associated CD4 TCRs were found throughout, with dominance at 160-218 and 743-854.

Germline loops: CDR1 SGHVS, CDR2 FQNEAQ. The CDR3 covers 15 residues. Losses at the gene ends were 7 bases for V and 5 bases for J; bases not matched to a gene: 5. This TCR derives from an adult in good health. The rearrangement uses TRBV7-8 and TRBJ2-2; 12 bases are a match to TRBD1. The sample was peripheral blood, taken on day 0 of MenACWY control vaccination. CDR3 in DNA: TGTGCCAGCACCGCGGGACAGGGGGCGACCGGGGAGCTGTTTTTT. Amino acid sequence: CASTAGQGATGELFF.